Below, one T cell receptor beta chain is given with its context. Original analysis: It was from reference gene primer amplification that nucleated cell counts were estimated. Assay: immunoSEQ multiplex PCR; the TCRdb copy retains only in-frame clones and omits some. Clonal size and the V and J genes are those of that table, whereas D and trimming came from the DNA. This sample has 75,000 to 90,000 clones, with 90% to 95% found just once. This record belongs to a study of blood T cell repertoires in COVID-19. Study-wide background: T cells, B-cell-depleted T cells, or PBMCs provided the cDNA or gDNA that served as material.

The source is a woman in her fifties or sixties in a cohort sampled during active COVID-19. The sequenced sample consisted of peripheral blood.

This chain's CDR3 is CASSQGLAGVGELFF. The CDR3 DNA reads as TGTGCCAGCAGCCAGGGACTAGCGGGAGTCGGGGAGCTGTTTTTT. V is TRBV14 and J is TRBJ2-2; TRBD2 agrees at 14 bases. The germline V gene encodes CDR1 SGHDN and CDR2 FVKESK. The CDR3 has 15 residues. V lost 3 bases to trimming and J lost 7 bases; unmatched junction nucleotides: 1.